These T cell receptor beta chains were read from a single sample in a study of graft-versus-host responses after intestinal transplantation. Clones were read by immunoSEQ multiplex PCR, and TCRdb kept only the in-frame ones, dropping some. The sample contains tens of thousands of clones, around 92% of which appear only once. Their antigen targets remain unknown. The material was unstimulated CD4+ T cells sorted from spleen or lymph node cells, obtained before intestinal transplant. These TCRs come from a human donor who received an intestinal transplant. Each CDR3 is given with its conserved first and last residue. A D gene is named only where the DNA matches it firmly. The size of a clone is reported for some rows only, either as once, few or many, or as a class for expanded clones.

D	size	V	J	CDR3	DNA
TRBD2	.	TRBV2	TRBJ2-7	CASSSAGGTKLYEQYF	TGTGCCAGCAGTTCAGCGGGGGGGACTAAACTCTACGAGCAGTACTTC
.	.	TRBV10-3	TRBJ1-6	CAIRDNGYSPLHF	TGTGCCATCCGGGACAATGGTTATTCACCCCTCCACTTT
.	.	TRBV5-6	TRBJ2-5	CASSSRGSQETQYF	TGTGCCAGCAGCTCTCGGGGGAGCCAAGAGACCCAGTACTTC
TRBD1	.	TRBV12-5	TRBJ1-2	CASGLKGQEYPYGYTF	TGTGCTAGTGGTTTGAAGGGACAGGAGTACCCCTATGGCTACACCTTC
.	.	TRBV5-4	TRBJ1-1	CASSSDSSNTEAFF	TGTGCCAGCAGCTCAGACAGCTCGAACACTGAAGCTTTCTTT
.	.	TRBV11-2	TRBJ1-6	CASSLDWSSPLHF	TGTGCCAGCAGCTTAGATTGGAGCTCACCCCTCCACTTT
.	once	TRBV11-2	TRBJ2-3	CASSLDRAGFTDTQYF	TGTGCCAGCAGCTTAGATCGGGCGGGGTTCACAGATACGCAGTATTTT
.	.	TRBV10-2	TRBJ1-2	CASSDRANYGYTF	TGCGCCAGCAGTGACAGGGCTAACTATGGCTACACCTTC
TRBD1	few	TRBV4-3	TRBJ1-1	CASSQEEGANTEAFF	TGCGCCAGCAGCCAAGAGGAGGGGGCTAACACTGAAGCTTTCTTT
TRBD2	.	TRBV7-9	TRBJ2-1	CASSLGLAGGNLYNEQFF	TGTGCCAGCAGCTTAGGACTAGCGGGGGGGAATTTGTACAATGAGCAGTTCTTC
TRBD1	.	TRBV18	TRBJ1-1	CASSPSRDSGEAFF	TGTGCCAGCTCACCTAGTAGGGACAGTGGCGAAGCTTTCTTT
.	.	TRBV6-6	TRBJ1-5	CASRTGQGNQPQHF	TGTGCCAGCAGAACAGGGCAGGGCAATCAGCCCCAGCATTTT
.	once	TRBV30	TRBJ1-1	CAWSRGMNTEAFF	TGTGCCTGGAGTCGGGGTATGAACACTGAAGCTTTCTTT
.	.	TRBV25-1	TRBJ2-7	CASSDPTGPAYEQYF	TGTGCCAGCAGTGATCCGACAGGTCCTGCCTACGAGCAGTACTTC
.	.	TRBV5-1	TRBJ1-1	CASSSKDGDMNTEAFF	TGCGCCAGCAGCTCCAAGGACGGGGACATGAACACTGAAGCTTTCTTT
TRBD1	.	TRBV19	TRBJ1-1	CASSPDRGTNTEAFF	TGTGCCAGTAGTCCCGACAGGGGGACGAACACTGAAGCTTTCTTT
TRBD1	once	TRBV27	TRBJ2-3	CASSFRGREDTQYF	TGTGCCAGCAGTTTCAGGGGGCGGGAAGATACGCAGTATTTT
TRBD2	.	TRBV27	TRBJ2-1	CASSASLAGGQNEQFF	TGTGCCAGCAGCGCCTCACTAGCGGGGGGGCAGAATGAGCAGTTCTTC
.	.	TRBV30	TRBJ2-6	CAWSSYSGANVLTF	TGTGCCTGGAGTTCTTACTCTGGGGCCAACGTCCTGACTTTC
.	.	TRBV7-9	TRBJ2-1	CASGRRDSYNEQFF	TGTGCCAGCGGACGCCGGGACTCGTACAATGAGCAGTTCTTC
TRBD1	.	TRBV4-3	TRBJ2-2	CASSQDLGDRGQTGELFF	TGCGCCAGCAGCCAAGACTTGGGGGACAGGGGGCAAACCGGGGAGCTGTTTTTT
.	.	TRBV6-6	TRBJ2-1	CASSYSSGSSYNEQFF	TGTGCCAGCAGTTACTCCAGCGGTAGCTCCTACAATGAGCAGTTCTTC
TRBD1	.	TRBV7-9	TRBJ2-1	CASSSLSGQGTNEQFF	TGTGCCAGCAGCTCGCTATCGGGACAGGGCACCAATGAGCAGTTCTTC
.	.	TRBV6-4	TRBJ1-2	CASSNREGYGYTF	TGTGCCAGCAGCAACAGGGAGGGCTATGGCTACACCTTC
TRBD1	.	TRBV14	TRBJ2-3	CASSHGGQGGRGTQYF	TGTGCCAGCAGCCATGGGGGACAGGGTGGTAGAGGTACGCAGTATTTT
.	.	TRBV4-3	TRBJ1-6	CASSPREGVHSPLHF	TGCGCCAGCAGCCCCCGGGAGGGGGTACATTCACCCCTCCACTTT
TRBD1	few	TRBV10-3	TRBJ2-3	CAISSGQGFTDTQYF	TGTGCCATCAGTTCGGGACAGGGCTTCACAGATACGCAGTATTTT
TRBD2	.	TRBV12-5	TRBJ2-4	CASGFPGLAGAKNIQYF	TGTGCTAGTGGTTTCCCCGGACTAGCGGGGGCCAAAAACATTCAGTACTTC
TRBD1	.	TRBV19	TRBJ2-3	CASTRSGQGATDTQYF	TGTGCCAGTACCCGTAGCGGACAGGGGGCTACAGATACGCAGTATTTT
.	.	TRBV19	TRBJ1-1	CASSMTGGTEAFF	TGTGCCAGTAGTATGACGGGGGGCACTGAAGCTTTCTTT
.	.	TRBV7-9	TRBJ1-4	CASSLVRGREKLFF	TGTGCCAGCAGCTTAGTCAGGGGCCGTGAAAAACTGTTTTTT
TRBD1	.	TRBV6-4	TRBJ1-2	CASSGTGGGYTF	TGTGCCAGCAGTGGGACAGGGGGCGGCTACACCTTC
.	.	TRBV19	TRBJ2-5	CASSIGRSGQETQYF	TGTGCCAGTAGTATAGGACGGTCGGGGCAAGAGACCCAGTACTTC
.	.	TRBV7-9	TRBJ1-5	CASSQGRNQPQHF	TGTGCCAGCAGCCAAGGGAGGAATCAGCCCCAGCATTTT
TRBD1	.	TRBV6-4	TRBJ2-3	CASSVTGADTQYF	TGTGCCAGCAGTGTGACAGGGGCAGATACGCAGTATTTT
.	.	TRBV7-9	TRBJ2-2	CASSLAALVGQNTGELFF	TGTGCCAGCAGCTTAGCCGCCCTGGTGGGACAGAACACCGGGGAGCTGTTTTTT
TRBD2	.	TRBV7-2	TRBJ2-5	CASSWGTSGGEETQYF	TGTGCCAGCAGCTGGGGGACTAGCGGGGGGGAAGAGACCCAGTACTTC
TRBD2	.	TRBV19	TRBJ2-5	CASSLTSGGALGETQYF	TGTGCCAGTAGTCTGACTAGCGGGGGGGCCTTGGGAGAGACCCAGTACTTC
.	.	TRBV19	TRBJ2-3	CASRFQGGPFVTDTQYF	TGTGCCAGTAGATTCCAGGGGGGTCCGTTCGTCACAGATACGCAGTATTTT
TRBD2	.	TRBV7-9	TRBJ2-5	CASSVGSGTTETQYF	TGTGCCAGCAGCGTAGGATCTGGGACTACAGAGACCCAGTACTTC
TRBD1	.	TRBV10-3	TRBJ1-1	CAISDSRTGNTEAFF	TGTGCCATCAGTGACTCCAGGACAGGGAACACTGAAGCTTTCTTT
.	.	TRBV7-2	TRBJ1-1	CASSMIWGEAFF	TGTGCCAGCAGCATGATCTGGGGGGAGGCTTTCTTT
.	.	TRBV4-3	TRBJ1-5	CASSQDSWQGNQPQHF	TGCGCCAGCAGCCAAGATTCATGGCAGGGAAATCAGCCCCAGCATTTT
.	.	TRBV19	TRBJ1-1	CASSSQGRVEAFF	TGTGCCAGTAGTTCACAGGGTAGGGTGGAAGCTTTCTTT